This TCR beta chain was documented in a study of shared clonotypes between healthy human individuals. The protocol was immunoSEQ multiplex PCR, while the TCRdb copy is restricted to in-frame clones and leaves out a portion. The sample holds about 960,000 clones, 76% seen once. The CDR3 length is 12 residues. V was cut by 3 bases and J by 0 bases, with 5 bases left in between. Germline CDR1 reads GTSNPN; CDR2 reads SVGIG (reference sequence). The TCR sequence derives from a man younger than 35 in good health. The rearrangement joins TRBV30 to TRBJ1-1; D is unresolved. Sequencing input: memory CD4+ T cells sorted from blood. As to subset: CD45RA-negative fraction. CDR3 loop: CAWRILNTEAFF. CDR3 coding DNA: TGTGCCTGGAGGATCTTGAACACTGAAGCTTTCTTT.